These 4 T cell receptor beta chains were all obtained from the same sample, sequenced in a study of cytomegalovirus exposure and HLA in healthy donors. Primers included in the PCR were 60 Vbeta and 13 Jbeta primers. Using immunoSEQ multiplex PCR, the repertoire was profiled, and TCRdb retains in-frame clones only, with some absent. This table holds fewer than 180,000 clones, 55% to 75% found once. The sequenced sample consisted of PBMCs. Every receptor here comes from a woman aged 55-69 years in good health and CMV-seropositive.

The chain's CDR3 is CASSPGSFNTQYF. The CDR3 nucleotides read TGTGCCAGTAGTCCCGGTTCATTTAATACGCAGTATTTT. The chain carries TRBV19 and TRBJ2-3; D gene ambiguous. V was cut by 5 bases and J by 7 bases, with 13 bases left in between. Germline CDR1 reads LNHDA; CDR2 reads SQIVND (reference sequence). The CDR3 consists of 13 residues. Complete variable domain (other parts from reference TRBV19 and TRBJ2-3): DGGITQSPKYLFRKEGQNVTLSCEQNLNHDAMYWYRQDPGQGLRLIYYSQIVNDFQKGDIAEGYSVSREKKESFPLTVTSAQKNPTAFYLCASSPGSFNTQYFGPGTRLTVL.

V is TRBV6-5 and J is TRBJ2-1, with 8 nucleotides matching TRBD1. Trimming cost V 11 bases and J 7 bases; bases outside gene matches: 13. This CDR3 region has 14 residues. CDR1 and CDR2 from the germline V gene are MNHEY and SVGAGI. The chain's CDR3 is CASARQGAYNEQFF. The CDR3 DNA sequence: TGTGCCTCGGCCCGGCAGGGGGCTTATAATGAGCAGTTCTTC.

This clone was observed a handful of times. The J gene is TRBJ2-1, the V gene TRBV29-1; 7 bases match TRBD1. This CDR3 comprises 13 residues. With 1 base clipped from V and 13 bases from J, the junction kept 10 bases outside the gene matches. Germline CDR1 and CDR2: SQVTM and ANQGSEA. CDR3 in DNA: TGCAGCGTTGAAGGTATCGACAGGGTGGGTCAGTTCTTC. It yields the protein CSVEGIDRVGQFF.

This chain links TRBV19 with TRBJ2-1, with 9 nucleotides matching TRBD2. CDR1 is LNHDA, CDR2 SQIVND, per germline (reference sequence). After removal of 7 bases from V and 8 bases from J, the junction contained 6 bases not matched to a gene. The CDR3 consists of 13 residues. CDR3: CASTLGLAHEQFF. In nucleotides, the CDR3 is TGTGCCAGTACCCTGGGACTAGCCCATGAGCAGTTCTTC.